These T cell receptor beta chains were read from a single sample in a study of T-cell memory formation after mild COVID-19. TCRdb itself ran the 5' RACE reads through MiXCR, one entry per CDR3 protein. The repertoire holds 350,000 to 500,000 distinct CDR3 sequences, with around 20% as singletons. The material sequenced was PBMCs or a T cell subset sorted from them (not recorded which). The receptors shown here come from an adult woman who had mild COVID-19 (a few samples of this study predate the infection). Cell type and time point are not known. The CDR3 runs from the conserved cysteine through the conserved F or W. Each record gives: clone size, J gene, V gene, D gene, CDR3 protein, CDR3 DNA. D genes are given only for firm matches. Size values are once, few and many counts, or a class for expanded clones, and some rows have none.

size: .
J: TRBJ2-1
V: TRBV7-9
D: TRBD2
CDR3: CASSGEGTTNEQFF
DNA: TGTGCCAGCAGCGGAGAGGGGACTACCAATGAGCAGTTCTTC

size: few
J: TRBJ2-7
V: TRBV30
D: .
CDR3: CAWSDTYEQYF
DNA: TGTGCCTGGAGTGATACCTACGAGCAGTACTTC

size: .
J: TRBJ2-7
V: TRBV11-2
D: .
CDR3: CASSKFRVSSYEQYF
DNA: TGTGCCAGCAGCAAATTCAGGGTGAGCTCCTACGAGCAGTACTTC

size: .
J: TRBJ2-3
V: TRBV7-3
D: .
CDR3: CASSRGLSTDTQYF
DNA: TGTGCCAGCAGCCGCGGACTTAGCACAGATACGCAGTATTTT

size: once
J: TRBJ2-5
V: TRBV10-3
D: .
CDR3: CAISEPIGGPTQYF
DNA: TGTGCCATCAGTGAGCCGATAGGCGGCCCGACCCAGTACTTC

size: .
J: TRBJ2-1
V: TRBV6-1
D: TRBD2
CDR3: CASSGGGRDSYNEQFF
DNA: TGTGCCAGCAGTGGGGGGGGTAGAGATTCCTACAATGAGCAGTTCTTC

size: few
J: TRBJ2-7
V: TRBV10-2
D: .
CDR3: CASSRQWTDYEQYF
DNA: TGCGCCAGCTCCCGCCAGTGGACGGACTACGAGCAGTACTTC

size: .
J: TRBJ1-3
V: TRBV7-8
D: .
CDR3: CASSPGLLSGNTIYF
DNA: TGTGCCAGCAGTCCCGGGTTGCTCTCTGGAAACACCATATATTTT

size: many
J: TRBJ1-1
V: TRBV10-3
D: TRBD1
CDR3: CAISETGGTEAFF
DNA: TGTGCCATCAGTGAAACAGGGGGCACTGAAGCTTTCTTT

size: .
J: TRBJ2-7
V: TRBV29-1
D: .
CDR3: CSVAGGDEQYF
DNA: TGCAGCGTAGCCGGGGGTGACGAGCAGTACTTC

size: .
J: TRBJ1-2
V: TRBV6-1
D: .
CDR3: CASSDGTPSPYGYTF
DNA: TGTGCCAGCAGTGACGGGACACCGTCACCCTATGGCTACACCTTC

size: .
J: TRBJ2-7
V: TRBV20-1
D: TRBD1
CDR3: CSAPRQGFEQYF
DNA: TGCAGTGCTCCAAGACAGGGGTTCGAGCAGTACTTC

size: few
J: TRBJ2-3
V: TRBV12-3/TRBV12-4
D: .
CDR3: CASSRPLGAADTQYF
DNA: TGTGCCAGCAGTCGCCCCCTGGGAGCGGCAGATACGCAGTATTTT

size: .
J: TRBJ1-6
V: TRBV7-9
D: .
CDR3: CASSLVKGGPLSPLHF
DNA: TGTGCCAGCAGCTTAGTTAAAGGAGGCCCTCTTTCACCCCTCCACTTT

size: .
J: TRBJ2-3
V: TRBV7-2
D: .
CDR3: CASSLVRVLTDTQYF
DNA: TGTGCCAGCAGCTTAGTGAGGGTCCTCACAGATACGCAGTATTTT

size: many
J: TRBJ2-1
V: TRBV6-2/TRBV6-3
D: .
CDR3: CASSYSLSVRGKEQFF
DNA: TGTGCCAGCAGTTACTCGCTTAGCGTCCGAGGGAAAGAGCAGTTCTTC

size: .
J: TRBJ2-2
V: TRBV10-3
D: .
CDR3: CAIRGTGELFF
DNA: TGTGCCATCAGGGGCACCGGGGAGCTGTTTTTT

size: .
J: TRBJ2-7
V: TRBV14
D: .
CDR3: CASSHRSRSSYEQYF
DNA: TGTGCCAGCAGCCACAGGTCCCGAAGCTCCTACGAGCAGTACTTC

size: .
J: TRBJ2-1
V: TRBV24-1
D: TRBD2
CDR3: CATSDLSGRGDEQFF
DNA: TGTGCCACCAGTGATCTTAGCGGGAGAGGCGATGAGCAGTTCTTC

size: .
J: TRBJ2-7
V: TRBV14
D: TRBD1
CDR3: CASSQDEGRTGHYEQYF
DNA: TGTGCCAGCAGCCAAGATGAAGGCAGGACAGGCCACTACGAGCAGTACTTC

size: few
J: TRBJ2-3
V: TRBV4-2
D: .
CDR3: CASSQDVGSTDTQYF
DNA: TGTGCCAGCAGCCAAGATGTGGGATCCACAGATACGCAGTATTTT

size: .
J: TRBJ1-1
V: TRBV24-1
D: TRBD1
CDR3: CATSDSGTGRGNTEAFF
DNA: TGTGCCACCAGTGATTCCGGGACAGGGCGTGGGAACACTGAAGCTTTCTTT

size: .
J: TRBJ2-1
V: TRBV30
D: TRBD2
CDR3: CAWSTPASGPREQFF
DNA: TGTGCCTGGAGTACCCCCGCTAGCGGGCCCAGGGAGCAGTTCTTC

size: .
J: TRBJ1-4
V: TRBV5-6
D: .
CDR3: CASSRGAGGTNEKLFF
DNA: TGTGCCAGCAGCCGGGGGGCGGGAGGAACTAATGAAAAACTGTTTTTT

size: .
J: TRBJ2-3
V: TRBV12-3/TRBV12-4
D: TRBD1
CDR3: CASSFQTGITDTQYF
DNA: TGTGCCAGCAGTTTCCAGACAGGGATCACAGATACGCAGTATTTT

size: .
J: TRBJ2-1
V: TRBV12-3/TRBV12-4
D: .
CDR3: CASSLRVNEQFF
DNA: TGTGCCAGCAGCCTCAGGGTCAATGAGCAGTTCTTC

size: .
J: TRBJ1-2
V: TRBV5-6
D: .
CDR3: CASSLGLSDGYTF
DNA: TGTGCCAGCAGCTTGGGTCTTAGCGATGGCTACACCTTC

size: .
J: TRBJ2-1
V: TRBV7-8
D: TRBD1
CDR3: CASGEGTGANEQFF
DNA: TGTGCCAGCGGGGAGGGGACAGGGGCCAATGAGCAGTTCTTC

size: many
J: TRBJ1-4
V: TRBV6-1
D: TRBD1
CDR3: CASMTGATNEKLFF
DNA: TGTGCCAGCATGACAGGGGCAACTAATGAAAAACTGTTTTTT

size: .
J: TRBJ2-1
V: TRBV7-9
D: .
CDR3: CASSSQGQGEQFF
DNA: TGTGCCAGCAGCTCCCAGGGTCAGGGGGAGCAGTTCTTC

size: .
J: TRBJ1-3
V: TRBV10-3
D: .
CDR3: CAISDPGVLTGNTIYF
DNA: TGTGCCATCAGTGACCCGGGGGTTTTGACTGGAAACACCATATATTTT

size: few
J: TRBJ2-5
V: TRBV7-6
D: TRBD2
CDR3: CASSLRTSGGVETQYF
DNA: TGTGCCAGCAGCCTCAGGACTAGCGGAGGGGTGGAGACCCAGTACTTC

size: .
J: TRBJ2-7
V: TRBV5-5
D: .
CDR3: CASSPTPSYEQYF
DNA: TGTGCCAGCAGCCCGACACCCTCCTACGAGCAGTACTTC

size: .
J: TRBJ2-1
V: TRBV29-1
D: .
CDR3: CSVERGWDTGSVEQFF
DNA: TGCAGCGTTGAAAGGGGGTGGGATACAGGAAGCGTTGAGCAGTTCTTC

size: few
J: TRBJ1-2
V: TRBV5-5
D: .
CDR3: CASSFIDSPGDGYTF
DNA: TGTGCCAGCAGCTTTATCGACAGTCCGGGGGATGGCTACACCTTC

size: .
J: TRBJ2-7
V: TRBV4-1
D: TRBD1
CDR3: CASSRYDDRDYEQYF
DNA: TGCGCCAGCAGCCGATACGATGACAGGGACTACGAGCAGTACTTC

size: many
J: TRBJ2-7
V: TRBV7-8
D: .
CDR3: CASSWGSYEQYF
DNA: TGTGCCAGCAGCTGGGGAAGTTACGAGCAGTACTTC

size: .
J: TRBJ2-2
V: TRBV12-3/TRBV12-4
D: .
CDR3: CASEGLTGELFF
DNA: TGTGCCAGCGAAGGGCTTACCGGGGAGCTGTTTTTT

size: few
J: TRBJ2-7
V: TRBV21-1
D: .
CDR3: CPPPEQYF
DNA: TGCCCCCCTCCCGAGCAGTACTTC

size: .
J: TRBJ2-7
V: TRBV6-2/TRBV6-3
D: .
CDR3: CASSYPVAAHPYEQYF
DNA: TGTGCCAGCAGTTACCCAGTTGCGGCGCACCCCTACGAGCAGTACTTC

size: .
J: TRBJ1-2
V: TRBV5-1
D: .
CDR3: CASSLNRAGYGYTF
DNA: TGCGCCAGCAGCTTGAACAGGGCGGGATATGGCTACACCTTC

size: few
J: TRBJ2-1
V: TRBV24-1
D: TRBD1
CDR3: CATSDQGQNNEQFF
DNA: TGTGCCACCAGTGACCAGGGACAGAACAATGAGCAGTTCTTC

size: .
J: TRBJ2-5
V: TRBV6-2/TRBV6-3
D: .
CDR3: CASSYGLAWETQYF
DNA: TGTGCCAGCAGTTACGGGCTAGCGTGGGAGACCCAGTACTTC

size: few
J: TRBJ1-1
V: TRBV6-5
D: .
CDR3: CASTLGGLGTEAFF
DNA: TGTGCCAGCACCTTGGGGGGGTTGGGGACTGAAGCTTTCTTT

size: .
J: TRBJ1-4
V: TRBV5-1
D: .
CDR3: CASSGVGLDEKLFF
DNA: TGCGCCAGCAGCGGGGTGGGGCTCGATGAAAAACTGTTTTTT

size: .
J: TRBJ1-1
V: TRBV5-4
D: .
CDR3: CASSLLGTTEAFF
DNA: TGTGCCAGCAGCTTACTGGGTACCACTGAAGCTTTCTTT

size: .
J: TRBJ2-1
V: TRBV24-1
D: .
CDR3: CATSPPEGNEQFF
DNA: TGTGCCACCAGTCCTCCGGAAGGCAATGAGCAGTTCTTC

size: few
J: TRBJ2-5
V: TRBV6-1
D: .
CDR3: CASSEETLAWTQYF
DNA: TGTGCCAGCAGTGAAGAAACTCTGGCCTGGACCCAGTACTTC

size: few
J: TRBJ2-5
V: TRBV15
D: TRBD1
CDR3: CATSRSIGTDKETQYF
DNA: TGTGCCACCAGCAGGTCTATCGGGACAGACAAAGAGACCCAGTACTTC

size: .
J: TRBJ1-2
V: TRBV6-6
D: TRBD1
CDR3: CASGDRGRLRDYGYTF
DNA: TGTGCCAGCGGGGACAGGGGGCGCCTACGGGATTATGGCTACACCTTC

size: few
J: TRBJ2-6
V: TRBV13
D: .
CDR3: CASSFPTGVSSGANVLTF
DNA: TGTGCCAGCAGCTTTCCCACAGGCGTAAGCTCTGGGGCCAACGTCCTGACTTTC

size: few
J: TRBJ2-5
V: TRBV12-3/TRBV12-4
D: TRBD2
CDR3: CASSPGLGGGMTQYF
DNA: TGTGCCAGCAGTCCTGGCCTTGGCGGGGGTATGACCCAGTACTTC

size: .
J: TRBJ2-3
V: TRBV28
D: TRBD2
CDR3: CASRDLLGSSGVSTDTQYF
DNA: TGTGCCAGCAGGGATCTATTGGGATCTAGCGGGGTTAGCACAGATACGCAGTATTTT